Following are 23 T cell receptor beta chains from one sample sequenced in a study of control samples from healthy donors and cancer patients (dated by TCRdb to 2020 to 2021). Receptor amplification or capture employed the immunoSEQ multiplex PCR assay. TCRdb took over this immuneACCESS table, retaining in-frame rearrangements with V and J assigned. Such tables are incomplete; in checked studies, under half of the missing clones stem from an unresolved V gene, and the remainder is unexplained. For this sample the table gives tens of thousands of clones, of which more than 70% were detected only once. The top ten hold 2% to 2.5% of the sample. What was sequenced was PBMCs. These TCRs come from a woman aged 45-60 years with head and neck cancer.

V usage is TRBV28 and J usage is TRBJ2-3, with 9 bases matching TRBD2. Germline V gives CDR1 MDHEN, CDR2 SYDVKM. The CDR3 spans 15 residues. With 11 bases clipped from V and 2 bases from J, the junction kept 11 bases outside the gene matches. As DNA, the CDR3 is TGTGCCTCCTTTAGCGGGGGCGTTTACACAGATACGCAGTATTTT. This translates into CASFSGGVYTDTQYF.

CDR3 loop: CASSSQGAVETQYF. The DNA of the CDR3 is TGCGCCAGCAGCTCCCAGGGGGCTGTTGAGACCCAGTACTTC. The chain couples TRBV5-1 to TRBJ2-5; TRBD1 agrees at 8 bases. The CDR3 is 14 residues long. With 3 bases clipped from V and 5 bases from J, the junction kept 6 bases outside the gene matches. Germline V gives CDR1 SGHRS, CDR2 YFSETQ.

The CDR3 here is CASSQDRGDRGLKEQYF. The CDR3 DNA reads TGTGCCAGCAGCCAAGATCGGGGGGACAGGGGGCTTAAGGAGCAGTACTTC. The chain uses TRBV3-1 (or the pseudogene TRBV3-2) and TRBJ2-7; 12 bases agree with TRBD1. This CDR3 spans 17 amino acids. CDR1 is LGHDT, CDR2 YNNKEL, per germline (reference sequence). J gave up 7 bases and V 0 bases, and 10 bases lay outside the gene matches.

V gene TRBV28 combines with J gene TRBJ1-4; D gene ambiguous. Germline values: CDR1 MDHEN, CDR2 SYDVKM. The V end lost 5 bases, the J end lost 11 bases, and 21 bases lay between the germline ends. CDR3 length: 15 amino acids. As DNA, the CDR3 is TGTGCCAGCAGTCCCTCTCTCGGGAGGGTATCTAAACTGTTTTTT. Protein: CASSPSLGRVSKLFF.

The chain is built from TRBV5-1 and TRBJ2-6; 7 nucleotides line up with TRBD1. The CDR3 is 15 residues long. Per the germline V gene, CDR1 is SGHRS and CDR2 is YFSETQ. V trimming: 7 bases; J trimming: 2 bases; junction bases outside the gene matches: 6. The CDR3 sequence: CASGQTGTGANVLTF. The CDR3 nucleotides are TGCGCCAGCGGCCAGACAGGGACTGGGGCCAACGTCCTGACTTTC.

CDR3 amino acids: CASSPSGLAGTTGELFF. The CDR3 DNA sequence: TGTGCCAGCAGCCCGTCGGGACTAGCGGGGACCACCGGGGAGCTGTTTTTT. J is TRBJ2-2 and V is TRBV3-1 (or the pseudogene TRBV3-2), with 13 bases aligning to TRBD2. V lost 4 bases to trimming and J lost 4 bases; unmatched junction nucleotides: 6. Germline assignment: CDR1 LGHDT and CDR2 YNNKEL (reference sequence). This CDR3 spans 17 amino acids.

CDR3 protein: CASTGTGYVSPLHF. As DNA, the CDR3 is TGTGCCAGCACTGGGACAGGGTATGTTTCACCCCTCCACTTT. V and J are TRBV6-5 and TRBJ1-6; TRBD1 matches at 9 bases. This CDR3 comprises 14 residues. The germline V gene has CDR1 MNHEY and CDR2 SVGAGI. Trimming cost V 7 bases and J 9 bases; bases outside gene matches: 7.

The chain links TRBV6-1 to TRBJ1-6; D unresolved. Germline loops: CDR1 MNHNS, CDR2 SASEGT. V was cut by 2 bases and J by 7 bases, with 12 bases left in between. There are 15 residues in the CDR3. DNA of the CDR3: TGTGCCAGCAGTGAAAGTCCTCCACCCAATTCACCCCTCCACTTT. Its protein product is CASSESPPPNSPLHF.

The V and J genes are TRBV25-1 and TRBJ2-5; D gene unclear. Trimming removed 4 bases at V and 2 bases at J, with 11 bases between. CDR1 MGHDK and CDR2 SYGVNS come from the germline V gene. The CDR3 length is 14 residues. CDR3 amino acids: CASSVAQTQETQYF. The CDR3 region has the DNA TGTGCCAGCAGTGTCGCACAAACGCAAGAGACCCAGTACTTC.

The rearrangement joins TRBV27 to TRBJ1-6, with 8 positions matching TRBD1. CDR3 length equals 16 residues. Germline lookup yields CDR1 MNHEY and CDR2 SMNVEV (reference sequence). J was trimmed by 8 bases and V by 2 bases; bases with no gene match: 8. DNA of the CDR3: TGTGCCAGCAGTTTAGGGGTAGGACAGGGTGATTCACCCCTCCACTTT. Its protein product is CASSLGVGQGDSPLHF.

The rearrangement joins TRBV19 to TRBJ1-5; a possible D gene is TRBD1 (6 bases). Trimming shortened V by 6 bases and J by 1 base, and 10 bases separated the two germline ends. CDR1 is LNHDA, CDR2 SQIVND, per germline (reference sequence). This CDR3 comprises 14 residues. CDR3 in amino acids: CASSLQGSNQPQHF. CDR3 nucleotide sequence: TGTGCCAGTAGCCTACAGGGCAGCAATCAGCCCCAGCATTTT.

This chain links TRBV27 with TRBJ2-2, with 9 bases matching TRBD1. The length of the CDR3 is 17 residues. Germline lookup yields CDR1 MNHEY and CDR2 SMNVEV (reference sequence). Losses at the gene ends were 5 bases for V and 1 base for J; bases not matched to a gene: 8. The CDR3, as DNA: TGTGCCAGCAGTCCTACAGGGGGCGTTTTGAACACCGGGGAGCTGTTTTTT. Translating it yields CASSPTGGVLNTGELFF.

The rearrangement joins TRBV5-4 to TRBJ2-5; D may be TRBD1 (5 bases). The CDR3 totals 13 residues. The V and J ends lost 0 bases and 5 bases respectively, with 8 bases between them. CDR1 and CDR2 (germline): SGHNT, YYREEE (reference sequence). This CDR3 reads CASSLGAGETQYF. The CDR3 coding sequence is TGTGCCAGCAGCTTGGGGGCAGGGGAGACCCAGTACTTC.

The chain links TRBV28 to TRBJ1-2; 7 positions match TRBD1. Trimming took 5 bases from V and 7 from J; bases not matched to a gene: 13. This CDR3 is 15 amino acids long. CDR1 is MDHEN, CDR2 SYDVKM, per germline. CDR3 coding DNA: TGTGCCAGCAGTGGGGCCGACAGGGAACAGGGTGGCTACACCTTC. This codes for CASSGADREQGGYTF.

CDR3 nucleotides: TGTGCCAGCAGCCAAGTCGGACTAGCGGGGGGACCGAACTCCTACAATGAGCAGTTCTTC. Residues: CASSQVGLAGGPNSYNEQFF. This chain joins TRBV4-2 and TRBJ2-1; 14 positions match TRBD2. V lost 1 base to trimming and J lost 0 bases; unmatched junction nucleotides: 8. From germline, CDR1 is LGHNA and CDR2 YNFKEQ. The CDR3 is 20 residues long.

CDR3 amino acids: CASSPRTDYYGYTF. DNA for the CDR3: TGTGCCAGCAGTCCCCGGACAGATTACTATGGCTACACCTTC. This chain uses TRBV6-6 with TRBJ1-2, with a tentative D call TRBD1 (6 bases). V dropped 5 bases and J dropped 3 bases, with 13 bases sitting between them. Looked up from germline, CDR1 is MNHNY and CDR2 is SVGAGI (reference sequence). The CDR3 extends over 14 amino acids.

The rearrangement uses TRBV11-1 and TRBJ1-1; possible D gene TRBD1, 6 bases. Germline values: CDR1 SGHAT, CDR2 FQDESV (reference sequence). With 2 bases removed from V and 0 bases from J, the gap between germline ends came to 7 bases. The CDR3 consists of 14 residues. CDR3 bases: TGTGCCAGCAGCTTACAGGGGATGAACACTGAAGCTTTCTTT. Protein product: CASSLQGMNTEAFF.

The chain has TRBV7-9 and TRBJ2-3; 7 nucleotides align to TRBD2. Germline CDR1 is SEHNR and CDR2 is FQNEAQ (reference sequence). The trim removed 5 bases at V and 3 bases at J, leaving 5 bases unmatched. This CDR3 spans 14 amino acids. The CDR3 sequence: CASSPVGGTDTQYF. In DNA, the CDR3 is TGTGCCAGCAGCCCCGTGGGGGGGACAGATACGCAGTATTTT.

This clone was observed once. This rearrangement joins TRBV12-3 or TRBV12-4 to TRBJ2-1, with D unclear. The CDR3 totals 13 residues. V gave up 4 bases and J gave up 5 bases, with 9 bases separating them. The CDR3 protein is CASSSVLNNEQFF. The DNA of the CDR3 is TGTGCCAGCAGTTCCGTCTTGAACAATGAGCAGTTCTTC.

The chain has TRBV19 and TRBJ1-6; D unclear. In germline, CDR1 is LNHDA, CDR2 SQIVND (reference sequence). With 4 bases removed from V and 6 bases from J, the gap between germline ends came to 10 bases. This CDR3 contains 14 residues. The CDR3 protein is CASSNRLINSPLHF. The CDR3 nucleotides read TGTGCCAGTAGTAATCGCCTAATTAATTCACCCCTCCACTTT.

V gene TRBV5-5 combines with J gene TRBJ1-4; unclear D gene. CDR1 and CDR2 (germline): SGHKS, YYEKEE (reference sequence). V shed 0 bases and J shed 8 bases, with 14 bases lying between them. The CDR3 contains 15 residues. The CDR3 nucleotides are TGTGCCAGCAGCTTGGAGGGCGGAATGGAAGAAAAACTGTTTTTT. Translated: CASSLEGGMEEKLFF.

The chain couples TRBV7-2 to TRBJ2-1, with D perhaps TRBD1 (5 bases). The CDR3 runs 14 residues. Germline-derived CDR1 and CDR2 are SGHTA and FQGNSA. V shed 3 bases and J shed 4 bases, with 10 bases lying between them. The chain's CDR3 is CASSFGRDYNEQFF. The CDR3 DNA is TGTGCCAGCAGCTTCGGCAGGGATTACAATGAGCAGTTCTTC.

For this clone: At one of its ends the junction is not consistent with the germline gene, which may arise from a read error. The chain joins TRBV6-2 or TRBV6-3 to TRBJ1-1; 11 bases line up with TRBD1. The CDR3 covers 17 residues. Germline lookup yields CDR1 MNHEY and CDR2 SVGEGT. In DNA form, the CDR3 reads TGTGCCAGCAGCTACTCGAGAGGACAGGGGGCGTGGACTGAAGCTTTCTTT. It is translated as CASSYSRGQGAWTEAFF.